The clone carrying this TCR beta chain has a count of ten or more. A single record per CDR3 protein comes from TCRdb applying MiXCR to the 5' RACE reads. In the table there are 40,000 to 60,000 distinct CDR3 sequences, under 15% of which are singletons. With 4 bases removed from V and 11 bases from J, the gap between germline ends came to 12 bases. The CDR3 totals 13 residues. The data derive from a study of neurological immune-mediated disorders. The time point here: longitudinal time-point 2. The V gene is TRBV12-3 or TRBV12-4, the J gene TRBJ1-6, with TRBD1 as a possible D gene (6 bases). Material for sequencing was PBMCs. This sequence was found in a male donor with HTLV-1-associated myelopathy (HAM/TSP). DNA of the CDR3: TGTGCCAGCAGTTCGGGACAATTCGCACCCCTCCACTTT. This codes for CASSSGQFAPLHF.